This TCR beta chain was captured in a study of blood T cell repertoires in COVID-19. Study-wide background: The United States, Italy and Spain were the sources of the acute and convalescent COVID-19 samples.

The V and J ends lost 10 bases and 2 bases, in that order; junction bases with no gene match: 15. CDR1 and CDR2 (germline): ENHRY, SYGVKD. This CDR3 is 16 amino acids long. Participants' reported clinical history set cohort assignment. Two negative PCRs, clearance, or symptom resolution characterized the recovered Cohort 3 donors. Sequencing was performed with immunoSEQ multiplex PCR; in TCRdb, only in-frame clones are kept and a portion is missing. The sample consists of roughly 250,000 clones, 70% to 90% of them appearing once. Sequenced material: PBMCs or T cells enriched from blood (not recorded which). The clonotype was recovered from a woman in her thirties who had recovered from COVID-19. V is TRBV10-3 and J is TRBJ2-7, with 9 bases that match TRBD2. CDR3 coding DNA: TGTGCCACCGCGGTAGGCAAGACTAGCGGAACCTACGAGCAGTACTTC. This sequence encodes CATAVGKTSGTYEQYF.